The 7 T cell receptor beta chains below were found in one sample sequenced in a study of T cells in Graves' hyperthyroidism and ophthalmopathy. Template material for amplifying TCR beta CDR3 regions consisted of RNA transcripts. Primed by the HTBI set, a first-round RT-PCR was run on the TCR CDR3. TCRdb redid the calling of the multiplex PCR reads with MiXCR, one entry per CDR3 protein. The sample records about 680,000 distinct CDR3 sequences, over 35% being singletons. The sample comprised blood. Receptors originate from a woman aged 40 to 49 with Graves' hyperthyroidism.

This chain connects TRBV7-2 to TRBJ1-6; D remains ambiguous. Looked up from germline, CDR1 is SGHTA and CDR2 is FQGNSA. V was trimmed by 5 bases and J by 11 bases, leaving 10 bases between them. This CDR3 comprises 12 residues. The CDR3 DNA sequence: TGTGCCAGCAGCCAAGATGCAGCACCCCTCCACTTT. This gives the protein CASSQDAAPLHF.

J is TRBJ1-5 and V is TRBV19; a weak D match, TRBD1 (6 bases). CDR1 and CDR2 from the germline V gene are LNHDA and SQIVND (reference sequence). Deletions cut 3 bases from V and 4 bases from J, with 19 bases between. The CDR3 covers 17 residues. Here the CDR3 DNA reads TGTGCCAGTAGTATGACGGTTTCTTGGGGGGCAAATCAGCCCCAGCATTTT. As protein: CASSMTVSWGANQPQHF.

This clonotype was seen many times. J is TRBJ1-1 and V is TRBV10-3, with 7 nucleotides matching TRBD1. This CDR3 has 14 amino acids. CDR1 is ENHRY and CDR2 is SYGVKD in the germline V gene. The trim removed 6 bases at V and 8 bases at J, leaving 12 bases unmatched. CDR3 amino acids: CAISPITGAGEAFF. Here the CDR3 DNA reads TGTGCCATCAGCCCCATAACAGGGGCCGGAGAAGCTTTCTTT.

The chain joins TRBV28 to TRBJ2-6; D ambiguous. There are 14 residues in the CDR3. The germline V gene has CDR1 MDHEN and CDR2 SYDVKM. V lost 6 bases to trimming and J lost 0 bases, with 6 bases between them. CDR3: CASRGYSGANVLTF. The DNA of the CDR3 is TGTGCCAGCAGAGGATACTCTGGGGCCAACGTCCTGACTTTC.

The chain combines TRBV10-1 with TRBJ2-2; D gene unclear. The V gene's germline CDR1 is WNHNN and CDR2 SYGVQD (reference sequence). The CDR3 totals 16 residues. The V end lost 4 bases, the J end lost 4 bases, and 16 bases lay between the germline ends. CDR3 region: CASSGLGQARTGELFF. The DNA of the CDR3 is TGCGCCAGCAGTGGGTTAGGCCAGGCTCGCACCGGGGAGCTGTTTTTT.

This clonotype was counted ten times or more. This sequence joins TRBV7-9 and TRBJ1-2; no clear D. The CDR3 loop spans 16 amino acids. Germline V lookup: CDR1 SEHNR, CDR2 FQNEAQ (reference sequence). Trimming removed 6 bases from V and 0 bases from J, with 17 bases in between. CDR3 residues: CASRTLHIRSNYGYTF. DNA for the CDR3: TGTGCCAGCAGGACGCTCCACATACGATCTAACTATGGCTACACCTTC.

In its sample, this clonotype was seen many times. J is TRBJ1-5 and V is TRBV7-2, with a weak D call TRBD1 (5 bases). The germline V and J ends were trimmed by 0 bases and 7 bases, with 22 bases remaining between them. The CDR3 has 18 amino acids. CDR1 and CDR2 from the germline V gene are SGHTA and FQGNSA. The CDR3 sequence is CASSLAFRVTPTAQPQHF. The CDR3 DNA is TGTGCCAGCAGCTTAGCGTTCAGGGTTACCCCGACCGCCCAGCCCCAGCATTTT.